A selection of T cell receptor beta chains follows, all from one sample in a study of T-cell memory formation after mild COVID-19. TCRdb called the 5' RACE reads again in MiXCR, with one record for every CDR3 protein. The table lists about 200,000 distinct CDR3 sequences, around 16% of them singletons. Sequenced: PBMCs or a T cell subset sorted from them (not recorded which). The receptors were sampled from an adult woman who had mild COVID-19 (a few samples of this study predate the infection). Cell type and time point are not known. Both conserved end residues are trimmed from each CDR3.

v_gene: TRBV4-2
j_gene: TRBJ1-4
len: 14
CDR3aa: ASSPSARDPEKELF

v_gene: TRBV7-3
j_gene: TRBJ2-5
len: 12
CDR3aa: ASSLTGTGETQY

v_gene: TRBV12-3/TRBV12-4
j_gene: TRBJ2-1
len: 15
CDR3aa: ASSPHPAGGPWNEQF

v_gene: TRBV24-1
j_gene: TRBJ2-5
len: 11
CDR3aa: ATSGAGGETQY

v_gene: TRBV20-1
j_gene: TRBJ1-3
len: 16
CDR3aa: SARQIWDRRLLGNTIY

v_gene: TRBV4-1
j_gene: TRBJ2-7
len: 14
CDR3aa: ASSQDWSGGYYEQY

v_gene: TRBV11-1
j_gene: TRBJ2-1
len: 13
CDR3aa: ASSSQAGGYNEQF

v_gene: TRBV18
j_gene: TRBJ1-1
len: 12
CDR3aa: ASSQRGQPTEAF

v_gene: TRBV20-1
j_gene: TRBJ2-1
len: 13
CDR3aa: SARAGSSSYNEQF

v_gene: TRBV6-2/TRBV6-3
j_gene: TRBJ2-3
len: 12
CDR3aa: ASSYGGSTDTQY

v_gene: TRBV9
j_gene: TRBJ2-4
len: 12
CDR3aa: ASSVAGGWNIQY

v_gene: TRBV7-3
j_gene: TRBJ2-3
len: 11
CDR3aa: ASSSENSDTQY

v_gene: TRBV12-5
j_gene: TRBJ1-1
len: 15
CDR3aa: ASGLVLHGGLDTEAF

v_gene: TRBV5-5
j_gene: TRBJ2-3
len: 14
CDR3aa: ASSGKTGFSTDTQY

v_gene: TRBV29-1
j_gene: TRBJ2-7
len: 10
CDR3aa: SAGEGSYEQY

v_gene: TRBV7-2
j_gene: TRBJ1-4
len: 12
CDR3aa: ASSKSGRNEKLF

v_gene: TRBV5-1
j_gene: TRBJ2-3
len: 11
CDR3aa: ASSGDRRDTQY

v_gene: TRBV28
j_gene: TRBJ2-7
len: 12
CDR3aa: ASSLRREIYEQY

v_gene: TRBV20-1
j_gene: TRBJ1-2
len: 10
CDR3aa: RAQRGPYGYT

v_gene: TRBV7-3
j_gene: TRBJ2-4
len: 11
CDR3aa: ASSTYGGWIQY

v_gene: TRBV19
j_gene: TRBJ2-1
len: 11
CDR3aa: ASRSSNDNEQF

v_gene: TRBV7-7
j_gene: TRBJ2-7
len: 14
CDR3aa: ASSLGDRGGSYEQY

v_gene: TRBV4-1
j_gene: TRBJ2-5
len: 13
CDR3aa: ASSQVGLARETQY

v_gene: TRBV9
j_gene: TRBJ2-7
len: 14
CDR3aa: ASSVGLAGGPYEQY

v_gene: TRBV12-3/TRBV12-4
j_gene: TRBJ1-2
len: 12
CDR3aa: ASSGSSRAYGYT

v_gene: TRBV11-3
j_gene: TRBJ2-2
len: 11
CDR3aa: ASSLERTGELF

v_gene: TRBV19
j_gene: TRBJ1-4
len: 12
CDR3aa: ASTLGRQNEKLF

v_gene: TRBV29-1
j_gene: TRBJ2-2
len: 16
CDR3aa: SVEFPARVRPYTGELF

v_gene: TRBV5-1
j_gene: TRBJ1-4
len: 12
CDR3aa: ASSFGTTNEKLF

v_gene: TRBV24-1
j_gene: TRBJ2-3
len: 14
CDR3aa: ATSDPGTSGADTQY

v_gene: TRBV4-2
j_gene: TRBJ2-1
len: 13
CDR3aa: ASSSGTSGNNEQF

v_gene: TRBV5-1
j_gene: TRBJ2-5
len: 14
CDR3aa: ASSWRFQTAQETQY

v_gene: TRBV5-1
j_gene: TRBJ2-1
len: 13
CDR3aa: ASSYGTSGNDEQF

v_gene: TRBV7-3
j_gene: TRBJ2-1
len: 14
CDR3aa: ASSLRLAGVKDEQF

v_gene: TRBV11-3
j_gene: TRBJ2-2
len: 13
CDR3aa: ASSFTGTGSGELF

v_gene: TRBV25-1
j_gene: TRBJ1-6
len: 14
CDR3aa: ASSEWGSSYNSPLH

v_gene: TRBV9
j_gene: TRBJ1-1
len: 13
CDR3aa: ASSAQGPMNTEAF

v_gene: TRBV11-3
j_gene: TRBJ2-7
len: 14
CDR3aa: ASPPETPDSSYEQY

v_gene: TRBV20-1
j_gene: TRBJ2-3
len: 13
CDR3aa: SAERLAGSTDTQY

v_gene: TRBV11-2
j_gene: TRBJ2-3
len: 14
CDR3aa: ASSLHASGSTDTQY

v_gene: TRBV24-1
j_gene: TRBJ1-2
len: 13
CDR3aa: ATSDSGQGRSGYT

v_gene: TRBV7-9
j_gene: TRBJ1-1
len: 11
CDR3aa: ASSLMGTVEAF

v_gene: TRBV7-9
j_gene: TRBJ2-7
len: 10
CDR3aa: ASSSRAGEQY

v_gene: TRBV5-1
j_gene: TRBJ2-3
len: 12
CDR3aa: ASSTAGGTDTQY

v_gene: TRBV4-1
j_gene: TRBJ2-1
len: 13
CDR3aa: ASSQDGGTYNGQF

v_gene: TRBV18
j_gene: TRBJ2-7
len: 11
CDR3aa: ASSAGQLYEQY

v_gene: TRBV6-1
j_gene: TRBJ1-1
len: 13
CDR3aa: ASRDRGLSNTEAF

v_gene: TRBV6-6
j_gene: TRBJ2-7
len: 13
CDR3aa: ASSYYQGANYEQY

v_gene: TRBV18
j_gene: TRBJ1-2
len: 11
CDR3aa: ASSPLVGYGYT

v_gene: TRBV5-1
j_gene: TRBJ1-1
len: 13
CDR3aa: ASSSHRGSGTEAF

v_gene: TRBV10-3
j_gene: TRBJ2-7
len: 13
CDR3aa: AISESPGISYEQY

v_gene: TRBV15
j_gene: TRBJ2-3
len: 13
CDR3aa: ATSPGDRGTDTQY

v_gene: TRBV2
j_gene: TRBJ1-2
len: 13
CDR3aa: ASSEGKNPYYGYT

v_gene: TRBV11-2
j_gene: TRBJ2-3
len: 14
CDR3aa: ASSPSRPVPTDTQY